Listed below are T cell receptor beta chains from one sample, sequenced in a study of shared clonotypes between healthy human individuals. The protocol was immunoSEQ multiplex PCR, while the TCRdb copy is restricted to in-frame clones and leaves out a portion. The sample records millions of clones, around 95% being singletons. The sample was naive CD4+ T cells sorted from blood. The origin of the receptors is a man between 18 and 35 years old in good health. Both conserved end residues are part of each CDR3.

length	V	J	CDR3
15	TRBV30	TRBJ2-1	CAWSVGTSGSNEQFF
16	TRBV9	TRBJ2-4	CASSVGLREVENIQYF
18	TRBV2	TRBJ1-5	CASSELNGVFWSNQPQHF
15	TRBV7-2	TRBJ2-7	CASSLGGGIGNEQYF
13	TRBV25-1	TRBJ2-7	CASSQPYRKEQYF
13	TRBV9	TRBJ2-1	CASSVTGGNEQFF
14	TRBV5-4	TRBJ2-6	CASRGGSGANVLTF
16	TRBV11-2	TRBJ2-6	CASSLDVRAGANVLTF
14	TRBV5-4	TRBJ1-1	CASSLSRGDTEAFF
18	TRBV15	TRBJ2-6	CATSRWGQGLTGANVLTF
13	TRBV10-1	TRBJ2-3	CASRTDSTDTQYF
16	TRBV28	TRBJ1-1	CASKGGGGRMNTEAFF
14	TRBV30	TRBJ2-3	CAWRRNSLRDTQYF
14	TRBV2	TRBJ1-6	CASSVTGGDSPLHF
14	TRBV6-1	TRBJ2-7	CACRTLGQGVEQYF
15	TRBV5-4	TRBJ2-7	CASSLPGTGLSEQYF
14	TRBV27	TRBJ2-3	CASSLADRPDTQYF
19	TRBV12-5	TRBJ2-1	CASGLVRGQGARSYNEQFF
13	TRBV5-3	TRBJ2-7	CARGTDSIYEQYF
14	TRBV4-3	TRBJ1-2	CASSQVRTPPGYTF
16	TRBV28	TRBJ2-2	CASSLFPGENTGELFF
14	TRBV10-3	TRBJ1-2	CAISGTGRLYGYTF
13	TRBV7-3	TRBJ1-6	CASSSTSNSPLHF
16	TRBV21-1	TRBJ1-6	CASSSRRDPIKSPLHF
13	TRBV7-7	TRBJ2-3	CASSLAATDTQYF
14	TRBV6-5	TRBJ1-2	CASSYARSDYGYTF
15	TRBV7-2	TRBJ2-4	CASSLVSGIVNIQYF
17	TRBV4-1	TRBJ1-6	CASSQVAGRALPSPLHF
12	TRBV28	TRBJ2-7	CASRLQGREQYF
14	TRBV28	TRBJ1-1	CASRYGPGQNEAFF
13	TRBV5-1	TRBJ2-3	CASSQFGTDTQYF
16	TRBV9	TRBJ2-2	CASSSSTGWGTGELFF
14	TRBV10-3	TRBJ2-2	CAISRQGDAGELFF
13	TRBV27	TRBJ2-7	CASSLEVTGEQYF
16	TRBV4-2	TRBJ1-2	CASSQIKDGSNYGYTF
14	TRBV18	TRBJ2-7	CASLGQANSYEQYF
14	TRBV30	TRBJ1-2	CAQQSRDRGGGYTF
16	TRBV6-4	TRBJ2-1	CASSLSGMRGVDEQFF
16	TRBV4-2	TRBJ1-1	CASSQGGLGRNTEAFF
15	TRBV4-3	TRBJ1-2	CASSQEQGGSYGYTF
15	TRBV5-6	TRBJ2-3	CASSLDRYSTDTQYF
11	TRBV29-1	TRBJ2-7	CSADWSYEQYF
15	TRBV5-1	TRBJ2-7	CASSLRLAGGYEQYF
13	TRBV7-9	TRBJ2-5	CASSLLAGETQYF
15	TRBV6-5	TRBJ1-5	CASKPTTYSNQPQHF
12	TRBV10-3	TRBJ2-5	CASGQAQETQYF
13	TRBV30	TRBJ1-2	CAWSPGFTYGYTF
14	TRBV10-1	TRBJ1-1	CASSESSMNTEAFF
16	TRBV28	TRBJ1-1	CASSYFRGRAYTEAFF
15	TRBV6-5	TRBJ1-1	CASSYEGIMNTEAFF
11	TRBV10-3	TRBJ2-1	CAISEPPLKFF
13	TRBV7-2	TRBJ1-2	CASSLGQGVYYTF
14	TRBV19	TRBJ1-5	CASSLTKGNQPQHF
15	TRBV5-8	TRBJ1-2	CASSLGTGLDYGYTF
14	TRBV30	TRBJ1-1	CAWSTGTANTEAFF
13	TRBV6-5	TRBJ2-5	CASTDWREETQYF
17	TRBV27	TRBJ2-7	CASSLYHWARTYYEQYF